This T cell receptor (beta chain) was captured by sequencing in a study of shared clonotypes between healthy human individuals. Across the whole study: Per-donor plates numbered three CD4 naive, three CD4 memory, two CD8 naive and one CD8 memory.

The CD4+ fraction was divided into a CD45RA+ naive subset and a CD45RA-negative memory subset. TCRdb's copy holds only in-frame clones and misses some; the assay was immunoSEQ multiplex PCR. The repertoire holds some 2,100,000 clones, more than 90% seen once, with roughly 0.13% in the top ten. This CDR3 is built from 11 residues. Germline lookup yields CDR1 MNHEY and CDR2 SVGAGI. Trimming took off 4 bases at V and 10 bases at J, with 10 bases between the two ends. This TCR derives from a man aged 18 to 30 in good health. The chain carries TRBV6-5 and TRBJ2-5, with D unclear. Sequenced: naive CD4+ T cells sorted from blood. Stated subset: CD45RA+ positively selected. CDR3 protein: CASSSRASQYF. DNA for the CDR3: TGTGCCAGCAGTTCCCGGGCCAGCCAGTACTTC.